This T cell receptor (beta chain) was documented in a study of T-cell memory formation after mild COVID-19. The CDR3 contains 14 residues. Germline V CDR1 and CDR2: GTSNPN, SVGIG (reference sequence). V was clipped by 5 bases and J by 2 bases, with 14 bases between them. TCRdb fed the 5' RACE reads into MiXCR, producing one record per CDR3 protein. The sample includes some 600,000 distinct CDR3 sequences, 17% of them seen just once. This clonotype has just a few counts. The sequenced sample was PBMCs or a T cell subset sorted from them (not recorded which). The chain couples TRBV30 to TRBJ2-3, with a possible D match to TRBD2 (6 bases). The clonotype originates from an adult woman who had mild COVID-19 (a few samples of this study predate the infection). Cell type and time point are not known. As DNA, the CDR3 is TGTGCCTGGTCCAGCGGGTTGTTCACAGATACGCAGTATTTT. Translating it yields CAWSSGLFTDTQYF.